Following are 20 T cell receptor beta chains from one sample sequenced in a study of control samples from healthy donors and cancer patients. Sequencing used immunoSEQ multiplex PCR; TCRdb keeps in-frame clones, though not all of them. The profile covers 84,000 or so clones, with 91% appearing a single time and around 16% taken by the ten largest. The source material was blood. The receptors shown here come from a man aged 25-45 years in good health.

The rearrangement links TRBV29-1 to TRBJ1-2; D remains unclear. Germline CDR1 and CDR2: SQVTM and ANQGSEA. The V and J ends lost 4 bases and 4 bases respectively, with 19 bases between them. This CDR3 has 15 amino acids. The DNA for the CDR3 is TGCAGCGTTGCGAGGACCGAACACGATTTCTATGGCTACACCTTC. Protein sequence: CSVARTEHDFYGYTF.

The V gene is TRBV30, the J gene TRBJ2-7; D assignment may be TRBD1 or TRBD2 (5 bases each). This CDR3 has 15 residues. Per germline, CDR1 GTSNPN and CDR2 SVGIG (reference sequence). V lost 1 base to trimming and J lost 0 bases, with 13 bases between them. The CDR3 here is CAWSDYGAASYEQYF. The DNA for the CDR3 is TGTGCCTGGAGTGACTACGGGGCAGCCTCCTACGAGCAGTACTTC.

The chain combines TRBV19 with TRBJ2-3; D call uncertain. Germline assignment: CDR1 LNHDA and CDR2 SQIVND (reference sequence). V lost 5 bases to trimming and J lost 7 bases, with 16 bases between them. CDR3 size: 14 residues. The CDR3 is CASSPIGGLNTQYF. The DNA for the CDR3 is TGTGCCAGTAGTCCCATTGGTGGGTTGAATACGCAGTATTTT.

The V call is TRBV29-1, the J call TRBJ1-2; D not resolved. The ends were cut back, 0 bases at V and 8 bases at J, with 13 bases in the middle. CDR3 length: 13 residues. CDR1 is SQVTM and CDR2 is ANQGSEA in the germline V gene. CDR3 bases: TGCAGCGTTGAAGAAATTGGTGCTTGGGGCTACACCTTC. Translated, it gives CSVEEIGAWGYTF.

The rearrangement uses TRBV6-6 and TRBJ1-3; D not resolved. CDR1 is MNHNY and CDR2 is SVGAGI in the germline V gene (reference sequence). The ends were cut back, 5 bases at V and 2 bases at J, with 10 bases in the middle. The CDR3 consists of 14 residues. CDR3 in amino acids: CASSTPQTGNTIYF. CDR3 nucleotides: TGTGCCAGCAGTACACCACAGACTGGAAACACCATATATTTT.

Ten or more counts support this clone. V is TRBV19 and J is TRBJ1-6; 9 bases align to TRBD1. The CDR3 runs 14 residues. V lost 6 bases, J lost 10 bases, and 7 bases stayed unmatched. The germline CDR1 and CDR2 sequences are LNHDA and SQIVND (reference sequence). The CDR3 sequence is CASSGTGNNSPLHF. The CDR3 region has the DNA TGTGCCAGTAGCGGGACAGGGAACAACTCACCCCTCCACTTT.

The J gene is TRBJ2-1, the V gene TRBV15; either TRBD1 or TRBD2 may supply D (5 bases each). The CDR3 totals 15 residues. CDR1 LNHNV and CDR2 YYDKDF come from the germline V gene (reference sequence). Trimming pared 0 bases from V and 3 bases from J, leaving 9 bases between. The CDR3 DNA reads TGTGCCACCAGCAGAGATCGGGGCAACTACAATGAGCAGTTCTTC. Translating gives CATSRDRGNYNEQFF. Complete variable domain (other parts from reference TRBV15 and TRBJ2-1): DAMVIQNPRYQVTQFGKPVTLSCSQTLNHNVMYWYQQKSSQAPKLLFHYYDKDFNNEADTPDNFQSRRPNTSFCFLDIRSPGLGDTAMYLCATSRDRGNYNEQFFGPGTRLTVL.

V gene TRBV24-1 combines with J gene TRBJ2-2; 7 positions match TRBD2. The CDR3 is made up of 13 amino acids. Germline CDR1 is KGHDR and CDR2 is SFDVKD. V lost 6 bases and J lost 4; bases outside the gene matches: 1. The CDR3 DNA follows: TGTGCCACCAGTCCTAGCGGCACCGGGGAGCTGTTTTTT. This encodes CATSPSGTGELFF.

The chain joins TRBV28 to TRBJ1-1, with D tentatively TRBD1 (5 bases). The CDR3 length is 16 residues. Trimming removed 5 bases from V and 1 base from J, with 17 bases in between. Germline values: CDR1 MDHEN, CDR2 SYDVKM. This chain's CDR3 is CASSGRARGGNTEAFF. The CDR3, as DNA: TGTGCCAGCAGTGGCCGGGCCCGTGGGGGGAACACTGAAGCTTTCTTT.

The chain joins TRBV5-1 to TRBJ2-5; 7 bases fit TRBD1. V shed 5 bases, J shed 3 bases, and the junction held 13 bases outside the gene matches. CDR3 length: 16 residues. The V gene's germline CDR1 is SGHRS and CDR2 YFSETQ. The CDR3 DNA is TGCGCCAGCAGTTCGGCCCGGGACAGATTTAAAGAGACCCAGTACTTC. Its translation is CASSSARDRFKETQYF.

The chain combines TRBV7-9 with TRBJ1-1; 8 nucleotides align to TRBD1. With 5 bases clipped from V and 0 bases from J, the junction kept 5 bases outside the gene matches. CDR1 SEHNR and CDR2 FQNEAQ come from the germline V gene (reference sequence). This CDR3 is 15 amino acids long. CDR3 in DNA: TGTGCCAGCAGCGCTTGGACAGGGATGAACACTGAAGCTTTCTTT. Translation: CASSAWTGMNTEAFF.

Here the CDR3 reads CASSATGRPTGELFF. The DNA of the CDR3 is TGTGCCAGCAGCGCCACAGGGAGGCCTACCGGGGAGCTGTTTTTT. The V and J genes are TRBV7-8 and TRBJ2-2, with D perhaps assigned TRBD1 or TRBD2 (6 bases each). The CDR3 runs 15 residues. Germline V gene lookup returns CDR1 SGHVS and CDR2 FQNEAQ. V was clipped by 5 bases and J by 5 bases, with 15 bases between them.

The rearrangement uses TRBV24-1 and TRBJ2-2; TRBD1 matches 9 bases. Trimming cost V 5 bases and J 7 bases; bases outside gene matches: 7. The germline CDR1 and CDR2 sequences are KGHDR and SFDVKD. The CDR3 consists of 15 residues. The CDR3 here is CATSARGQGNGELFF. The CDR3 DNA follows: TGTGCCACCAGTGCCCGCGGACAGGGGAACGGGGAGCTGTTTTTT.

The chain employs TRBV19 and TRBJ2-1; TRBD1 agrees at 10 bases. CDR1 is LNHDA and CDR2 is SQIVND in the germline V gene (reference sequence). The CDR3 loop spans 13 amino acids. V was clipped by 11 bases and J by 8 bases; unmatched bases: 9. The CDR3 nucleotides read TGTGCCGCCGCGGGGGACAGGGGTGATGAGCAGTTCTTC. It translates to CAAAGDRGDEQFF.

The chain recombines TRBV14 with TRBJ1-2, with a possible D match to TRBD1 (5 bases). Germline CDR1 reads SGHDN; CDR2 reads FVKESK. The CDR3 contains 16 residues. Trimming left V 0 bases short and J 7 bases short, with 18 bases between. CDR3 nucleotide sequence: TGTGCCAGCAGCCAAGATTCGGCAGGGACTTTAGGTGGCTACACCTTC. It specifies CASSQDSAGTLGGYTF.

The rearrangement joins TRBV27 to TRBJ2-5; D not certain. The CDR3 totals 13 residues. The V end was cut by 8 bases, the J end by 8 bases, with 18 bases between. Germline V CDR1 and CDR2: MNHEY, SMNVEV (reference sequence). Here the CDR3 DNA reads TGTGCCAGCGGGGTTCAGATAAGAGACACCCAGTACTTC. It is translated as CASGVQIRDTQYF.

This rearrangement joins TRBV15 to TRBJ1-4; TRBD1 might be the D (6 bases). Germline CDR1 LNHNV, CDR2 YYDKDF (reference sequence). V lost 3 bases, J lost 0 bases, and 8 bases lay in between. The CDR3 spans 15 residues. The chain's CDR3 is CATSSWTATNEKLFF. The CDR3 nucleotides read TGTGCCACCAGCAGCTGGACAGCAACTAATGAAAAACTGTTTTTT. The entire variable domain, with the rest obtained from reference TRBV15 and TRBJ1-4, is as follows: DAMVIQNPRYQVTQFGKPVTLSCSQTLNHNVMYWYQQKSSQAPKLLFHYYDKDFNNEADTPDNFQSRRPNTSFCFLDIRSPGLGDTAMYLCATSSWTATNEKLFFGSGTQLSVL.

CDR3 coding DNA: TGTGCCAGCAGCTTTACAGGTCGCACAGATACGCAGTATTTT. Translated, it gives CASSFTGRTDTQYF. The rearrangement links TRBV7-8 to TRBJ2-3; D is perhaps TRBD1 (5 bases). The CDR3 totals 14 residues. Trimming removed 3 bases from V and 1 base from J, with 8 bases in between. Germline V gene lookup returns CDR1 SGHVS and CDR2 FQNEAQ.

The chain has TRBV15 and TRBJ2-7, with TRBD1 identical over 11 bases. J lost 1 base, V lost 4 bases, and 3 bases had no gene match. This CDR3 is built from 15 residues. Germline values: CDR1 LNHNV, CDR2 YYDKDF (reference sequence). The CDR3 is CATSMGQGGSYEQYF. The CDR3 nucleotides are TGTGCCACCAGCATGGGACAGGGGGGTTCCTACGAGCAGTACTTC.

This chain joins TRBV5-1 and TRBJ2-7, with 8 bases lining up with TRBD2. Trimming at V came to 4 bases and at J to 0 bases, leaving 3 bases not matched to a gene. In germline, CDR1 is SGHRS, CDR2 YFSETQ. This CDR3 spans 14 amino acids. CDR3 bases: TGCGCCAGCAGCCAGCGGGAGACCTCCTACGAGCAGTACTTC. This translates into CASSQRETSYEQYF.